This is a list of T cell receptor beta chains from one sample in a study of blood T cells in healthy people across ages. A single record per CDR3 protein comes from TCRdb applying MiXCR to the 5' RACE reads. This sample has hundreds of thousands of distinct CDR3 sequences; about 53% occur once, and the top ten carry about 42%. The sequenced material came from blood. The receptors stem from a man aged 80 or over in good health. Both conserved end residues are part of each CDR3. A D gene is named only where the DNA matches it firmly. For some rows the clone size is stated as once, few or many, or as a class when expanded; others skip it.

j_gene | d_gene | v_gene | abundance | CDR3nt | CDR3aa
TRBJ2-7 | - | TRBV18 | - | TGTGCCAGCTCACCATATGCCCAGACCTACGAGCAGTACTTC | CASSPYAQTYEQYF
TRBJ2-1 | - | TRBV12-3/TRBV12-4 | few | TGTGCCAGCAGTCACCGAGCGGGTAGCTCCTACAATGAGCAGTTCTTC | CASSHRAGSSYNEQFF
TRBJ2-1 | - | TRBV12-3/TRBV12-4 | - | TGTGCCAGCACCCCCAGGGGCCTCTCCTACAATGAGCAGTTCTTC | CASTPRGLSYNEQFF
TRBJ2-7 | TRBD2 | TRBV3-1 | - | TGTGCCAGCAGCCTTCCTAGCGGGAAAAACGAGCAGTACTTC | CASSLPSGKNEQYF
TRBJ2-3 | - | TRBV7-2 | few | TGTGCCAGCAGCCCACCCCCTTCTTTAAGCACAGATACGCAGTATTTT | CASSPPPSLSTDTQYF
TRBJ1-2 | TRBD1 | TRBV7-9 | once | TGTGCCAGCAGCCCGAGGACAGGGGGGAATATAAATGGCTACACCTTC | CASSPRTGGNINGYTF
TRBJ2-7 | TRBD2 | TRBV7-2 | - | TGTGCCAGCAGCCGCGGGACTAGCGGATTCTACGAGCAGTACTTC | CASSRGTSGFYEQYF
TRBJ2-3 | TRBD1 | TRBV7-9 | few | TGTGCCAGCAGCTTCTGGACAGGATACGCGTATTTT | CASSFWTGYAYF
TRBJ2-1 | TRBD2 | TRBV7-9 | - | TGTGCCAGCAGCTTAACACTAGCGGGAGTCAACAATGAGCAGTTCTTC | CASSLTLAGVNNEQFF
TRBJ2-7 | TRBD1 | TRBV4-1 | - | TGCGCCAGCAGCCAAGTCCATAGGACAGGGGGCCTCGACGAGCAGTACTTC | CASSQVHRTGGLDEQYF
TRBJ2-5 | - | TRBV20-1 | - | TGCAGTGCTAGAGTGGTCAACCAAGAGACCCAGTACTTC | CSARVVNQETQYF
TRBJ2-7 | - | TRBV29-1 | many | TGCAGCGTCACTATCCCTGGCGAGCAGTACTTC | CSVTIPGEQYF
TRBJ2-7 | - | TRBV18 | - | TGTGCCAGCTCACCACGGGGTTTCTACGAGCAGTACTTC | CASSPRGFYEQYF
TRBJ2-7 | TRBD1 | TRBV6-5 | - | TGTGCCAGCAGTCCGACAGGGACAGGCTACGAGCAGTACTTC | CASSPTGTGYEQYF
TRBJ1-1 | - | TRBV6-1 | - | TGTGCCAGCAGTGAGAATGATTTGGTTGTTGGTGGAGCTTTCTTT | CASSENDLVVGGAFF
TRBJ2-5 | TRBD1 | TRBV5-1 | - | TGCGCCAGCAGCATTCGACCGGGACAGGGCGGAAAGACCCAGTACTTC | CASSIRPGQGGKTQYF
TRBJ2-3 | TRBD2 | TRBV5-1 | - | TGCGCCAGCAAGAGGGTAGCGGGGGCAGATACGCAGTATTTT | CASKRVAGADTQYF
TRBJ2-5 | TRBD1 | TRBV10-3 | - | TGTGCCATCAGTGACGAGCGACAGGGGCGGGAGACCCAGTACTTC | CAISDERQGRETQYF
TRBJ1-1 | TRBD1 | TRBV5-6 | - | TGTGCCAGCAGCTTACTTTCTCCAAGGGGGCGGGAGGTCATGAACACTGAAGCTTTCTTT | CASSLLSPRGREVMNTEAFF
TRBJ2-5 | TRBD2 | TRBV20-1 | - | TGCAGTGCTAGACTAGCGGGAAGGGGTTCCCAGGAGACCCAGTACTTC | CSARLAGRGSQETQYF
TRBJ2-1 | TRBD2 | TRBV2 | - | TGTGCCAGCGGACTAGCGGGAGTTACCTCCTACAATGAGCAGTTCTTC | CASGLAGVTSYNEQFF
TRBJ2-5 | - | TRBV6-5 | - | TGTGCCAGCAGTTTAAAAGAGTGGGATTCGACAGAGTACTTC | CASSLKEWDSTEYF
TRBJ2-1 | TRBD2 | TRBV9 | - | TGTGCCAGCAGCGTAGCTACGAGGACTAGCGGCTACAATGAGCAGTTCTTC | CASSVATRTSGYNEQFF
TRBJ2-5 | - | TRBV27 | - | TGTGCCAGCAGAGTATCGGGTCTGCTAGACCAAGAGACCCAGTACTTC | CASRVSGLLDQETQYF
TRBJ1-2 | TRBD1 | TRBV6-6 | - | TGTGCCAGCAGTTATCCGGGACAGAATAGCTATGGCTACACCTTC | CASSYPGQNSYGYTF
TRBJ2-6 | TRBD1 | TRBV4-1 | - | TGCGCCAGCAGCCTCCAGACAGGGGCTATCTCTGGGGCCAACGTCCTGACTTTC | CASSLQTGAISGANVLTF
TRBJ1-2 | TRBD1 | TRBV28 | - | TGTGCCAGCACGTCGACAGGGCCCTCCTATGGCTACACCTTC | CASTSTGPSYGYTF
TRBJ2-7 | - | TRBV7-8 | - | TGTGCCAGCAGCTCCCCCCTGGAAGGGGGGAAGTACGAGCAGTACTTC | CASSSPLEGGKYEQYF
TRBJ1-6 | - | TRBV12-3/TRBV12-4 | few | TGTGCCAGCAGTTTGGGGGGCCCGACACCCCTCCACTTT | CASSLGGPTPLHF
TRBJ2-7 | - | TRBV5-1 | - | TGCGCCAGCAGCCCCTTCGGGGGACTCTCCTACGAGCAGTACTTC | CASSPFGGLSYEQYF
TRBJ2-7 | TRBD1 | TRBV29-1 | - | TGCAGCGTTGTTGGGACAGGGGTAAGCGAGCAGTACTTC | CSVVGTGVSEQYF
TRBJ2-3 | - | TRBV6-5 | few | TGTGCCAGCAGTTTAGGACAGGTCCTCGGGGGTACGCAGTATTTT | CASSLGQVLGGTQYF
TRBJ2-3 | TRBD2 | TRBV20-1 | few | TGCAGTGCTAGAGGACGGGCGGGAGGGCCCACAGATACGCAGTATTTT | CSARGRAGGPTDTQYF
TRBJ1-2 | - | TRBV24-1 | - | TGTGCCACCAGTGACCCAATCACCGCGGGTGGCTACACCTTC | CATSDPITAGGYTF
TRBJ2-5 | TRBD1 | TRBV5-1 | - | TGCGCCAGCAGCATCGGGACAGCAAGGCAAGAGACCCAGTACTTC | CASSIGTARQETQYF
TRBJ2-1 | TRBD2 | TRBV9 | few | TGTGCCAGCAGCGTAGGGGGTAGCGGGGCGGCGGGCAATGAGCAGTTCTTC | CASSVGGSGAAGNEQFF
TRBJ2-1 | TRBD2 | TRBV5-1 | few | TGCGCCAGCAACTTCGCGGGGCTAGCGGCCGACAATGAGCAGTTCTTC | CASNFAGLAADNEQFF
TRBJ2-1 | - | TRBV12-3/TRBV12-4 | - | TGTGCCAGCAGTTTCAGAGGGGGGTTTGAGCAGTTCTTC | CASSFRGGFEQFF
TRBJ1-3 | TRBD1 | TRBV28 | - | TGTGCCAGCATCTCAGGGGGCCGATCGGGAAACACCATATATTTT | CASISGGRSGNTIYF
TRBJ2-5 | TRBD2 | TRBV5-5 | - | TGTGCCAGCAGCATAGCGGGAATGGAGACCCAGTACTTC | CASSIAGMETQYF
TRBJ2-1 | - | TRBV7-2 | few | TGTGCCAGCAGCTTAGGGGGGGACTTCTACAATGAGCAGTTCTTC | CASSLGGDFYNEQFF
TRBJ2-4 | TRBD1 | TRBV20-1 | - | TGCAGTGCTATGGACAGGGGGCCGCTTGCAGCCAAAAACATTCAGTACTTC | CSAMDRGPLAAKNIQYF
TRBJ2-7 | TRBD2 | TRBV5-1 | - | TGCGCCAGCAGCCGAGCGGGAGAGACCTACGAGCAGTACTTC | CASSRAGETYEQYF
TRBJ2-7 | - | TRBV20-1 | - | TGCAGTGCTAGATTCAGCCAGGGATTCACCTACAATGAGCAGTACTTC | CSARFSQGFTYNEQYF
TRBJ2-7 | - | TRBV18 | - | TGTGCCAGCTCACAGGGGCCGGGCGACGAGCAGTACTTC | CASSQGPGDEQYF
TRBJ1-2 | - | TRBV20-1 | - | TGCAGTGCTCCGGGAAACGGACGGGGCTACACCTTC | CSAPGNGRGYTF
TRBJ2-3 | - | TRBV20-1 | - | TGCAGTGCTAGAGGAGAGGGACGCCCTACGCAGTATTTT | CSARGEGRPTQYF
TRBJ2-1 | TRBD2 | TRBV3-1 | - | TGTGCCAGCACCAAGTGGGCTAGCGGTCCCCAGGAGCAGTTCTTC | CASTKWASGPQEQFF
TRBJ2-1 | - | TRBV24-1 | - | TGTGCCACCAGTGCGCCCGAGGACGGATACAATGAGCAGTTCTTC | CATSAPEDGYNEQFF
TRBJ2-7 | - | TRBV2 | - | TGTGCCAGCAGTGAAAGGCTAGCGAGGTCCTACGAGCAGTACTTC | CASSERLARSYEQYF
TRBJ2-7 | - | TRBV20-1 | few | TGCAGTGCTGGGCCAGCGTCCTCCTACGAGCAGTACTTC | CSAGPASSYEQYF
TRBJ1-2 | - | TRBV7-9 | - | TGTGCCAGCAGCCCTGAAGGGGCTAACTATGGCTACACCTTC | CASSPEGANYGYTF
TRBJ2-1 | - | TRBV9 | many | TGTGCCAGCAGCATGACAAGTTACAATGAGCAGTTCTTC | CASSMTSYNEQFF
TRBJ2-7 | TRBD2 | TRBV9 | once | TGTGCCAGCAGCGTAGAGGGACTAGCTATCTCCGAGCAGTACTTC | CASSVEGLAISEQYF
TRBJ1-1 | - | TRBV2 | few | TGTGCCAGCAACGGGGAGGTCTGGAACACTGAAGCTTTCTTT | CASNGEVWNTEAFF
TRBJ2-1 | TRBD1 | TRBV10-3 | - | TGTGCCATCAGTGAGGGACAGGGGACCATTGGGCAGTTCTTC | CAISEGQGTIGQFF
TRBJ2-5 | TRBD1 | TRBV12-3/TRBV12-4 | - | TGTGCCACCGCTCCGTTACAGGGGGTTGGGGAGACCCAGTACTTC | CATAPLQGVGETQYF
TRBJ2-2 | TRBD1 | TRBV29-1 | - | TGCAGCGGAAATCAGGGGGCGAACACCGGGGAGCTGTTTTTT | CSGNQGANTGELFF